This T cell receptor beta chain is from a study of blood T cell repertoires in COVID-19. Ages ranged from about 18 to 89 years, with residence in 24 US areas. Cohort 3 donors counted as recovered after two negative PCRs, clearance, or resolved symptoms. Clones were read by immunoSEQ multiplex PCR, and TCRdb kept only the in-frame ones, dropping some. Of about 190,000 clones in the sample, roughly 83% were seen once. The CDR3 runs 17 residues. V dropped 5 bases and J dropped 5; count of bases not matched to a gene: 8. Germline V gene data show CDR1 as SGHNT and CDR2 as YENEEA. V usage is TRBV11-3 and J usage is TRBJ2-5; 16 bases line up with TRBD2. Sample: PBMCs or T cells enriched from blood (not recorded which). The clonotype was recovered from a woman in her thirties who had recovered from COVID-19. CDR3 coding DNA: TGTGCCAGCAGCCCCGGGACTAGCGGGAGGGCCAGGGAGACCCAGTACTTC. It is translated as CASSPGTSGRARETQYF.